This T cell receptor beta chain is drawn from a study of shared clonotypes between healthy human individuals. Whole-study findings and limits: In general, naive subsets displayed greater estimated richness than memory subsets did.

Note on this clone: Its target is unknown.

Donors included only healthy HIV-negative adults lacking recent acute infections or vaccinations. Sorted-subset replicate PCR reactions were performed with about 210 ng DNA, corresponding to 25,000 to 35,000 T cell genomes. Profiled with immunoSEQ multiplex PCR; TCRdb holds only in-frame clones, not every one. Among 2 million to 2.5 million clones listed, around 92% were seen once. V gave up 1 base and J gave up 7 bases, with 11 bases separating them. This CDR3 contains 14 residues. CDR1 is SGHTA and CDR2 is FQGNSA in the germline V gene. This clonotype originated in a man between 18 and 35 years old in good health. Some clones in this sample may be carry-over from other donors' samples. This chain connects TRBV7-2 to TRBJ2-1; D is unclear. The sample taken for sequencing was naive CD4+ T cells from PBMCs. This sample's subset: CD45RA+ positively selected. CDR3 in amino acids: CASSLVQRGNEQFF. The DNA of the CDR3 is TGTGCCAGCAGCTTAGTACAGCGCGGAAATGAGCAGTTCTTC.